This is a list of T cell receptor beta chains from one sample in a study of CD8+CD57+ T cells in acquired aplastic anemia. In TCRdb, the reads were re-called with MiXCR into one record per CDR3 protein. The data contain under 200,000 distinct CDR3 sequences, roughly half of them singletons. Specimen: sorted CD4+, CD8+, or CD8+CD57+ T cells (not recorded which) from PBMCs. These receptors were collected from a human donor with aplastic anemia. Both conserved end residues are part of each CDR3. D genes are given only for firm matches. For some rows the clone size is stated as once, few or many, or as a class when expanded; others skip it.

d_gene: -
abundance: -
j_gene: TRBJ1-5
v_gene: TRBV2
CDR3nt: TGTGCCAGCACTCGGGGTACTGTCAATCAGCCCCAGCATTTT
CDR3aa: CASTRGTVNQPQHF

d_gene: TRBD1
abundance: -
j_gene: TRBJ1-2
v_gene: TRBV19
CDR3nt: TGTGCCAGTAGTCTCCGGGACAGTGATGGCTACACCTTC
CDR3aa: CASSLRDSDGYTF

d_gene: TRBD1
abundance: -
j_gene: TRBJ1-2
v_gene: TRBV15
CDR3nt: TGTGCCACCAGCAGAGATTGGGCAGGGGGCGCTTATGGCTACACCTTC
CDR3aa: CATSRDWAGGAYGYTF

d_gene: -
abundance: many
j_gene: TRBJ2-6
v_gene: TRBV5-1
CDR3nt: TGCGCCAGCAGCCCGGATGGCCGCTCTGGGGCCAACGTCCTGACTTTC
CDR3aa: CASSPDGRSGANVLTF

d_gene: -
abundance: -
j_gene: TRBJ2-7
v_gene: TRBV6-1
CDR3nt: TGTGCCAGCTCTATGGGGATTTTCACCTACGAGCAGTACTTC
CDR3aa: CASSMGIFTYEQYF

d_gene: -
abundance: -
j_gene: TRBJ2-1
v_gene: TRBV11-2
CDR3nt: TGTGCCAGCAGCCCAAGAACCGCGGTGGGCGGTGAGCAGTTCTTC
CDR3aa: CASSPRTAVGGEQFF

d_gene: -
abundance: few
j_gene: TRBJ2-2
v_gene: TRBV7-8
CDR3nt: TGTGCCAGCAGCCAAGGCCCCCCCGGGGAGCTGTTTTTT
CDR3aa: CASSQGPPGELFF

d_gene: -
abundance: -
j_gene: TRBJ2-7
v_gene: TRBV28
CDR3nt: TGTGCCAACAGGGACTGCGGGCAGTACTTC
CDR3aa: CANRDCGQYF

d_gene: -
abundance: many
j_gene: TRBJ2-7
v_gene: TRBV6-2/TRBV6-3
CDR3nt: TGTGCCAGCAGTTGGCAGGAAACCTACGAGCAGTACTTC
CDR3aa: CASSWQETYEQYF

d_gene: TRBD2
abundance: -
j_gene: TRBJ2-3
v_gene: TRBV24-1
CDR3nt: TGTGCCACCCAACTAGCGGCGGGCCCTTCAAGCACAGATACGCAGTATTTT
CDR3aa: CATQLAAGPSSTDTQYF

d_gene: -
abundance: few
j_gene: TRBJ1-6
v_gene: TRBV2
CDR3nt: TGTGCCAGCATAGCCGGATATTCACCCCTCCACTTT
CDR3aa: CASIAGYSPLHF

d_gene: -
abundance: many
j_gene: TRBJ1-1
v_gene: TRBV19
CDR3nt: TGTGCCAGTAGTATAGGTAGGAACACTGAAGCTTTCTTT
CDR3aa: CASSIGRNTEAFF

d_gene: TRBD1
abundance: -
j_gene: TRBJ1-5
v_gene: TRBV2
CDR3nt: TGTGCCAGCAGGGGGACAGGGGGGACTCAGCCCCAGCATTTT
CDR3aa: CASRGTGGTQPQHF

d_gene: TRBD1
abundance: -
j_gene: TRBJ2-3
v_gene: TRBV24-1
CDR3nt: TGTGTCACCAGTGACCGCGACAGGGCCCATACGCAGTATTTC
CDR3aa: CVTSDRDRAHTQYF

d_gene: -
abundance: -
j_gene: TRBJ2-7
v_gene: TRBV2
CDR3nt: TGTGCCAGCAGAGGGGGAACCTCCGAGCAGTACTTC
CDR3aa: CASRGGTSEQYF

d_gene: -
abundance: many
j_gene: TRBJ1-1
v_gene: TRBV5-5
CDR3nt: TGTGCCAGCAGCAGGGGCGGCGAGACTGAAGCTTTCTTT
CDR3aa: CASSRGGETEAFF

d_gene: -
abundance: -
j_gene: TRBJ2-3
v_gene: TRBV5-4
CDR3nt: TGTGCCAGCAGCTTGCCGGGTGCAGATACGCAGTATTTT
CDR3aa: CASSLPGADTQYF

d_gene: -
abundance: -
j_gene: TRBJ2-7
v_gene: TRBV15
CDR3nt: TGTGCCACCGGAGGCGGGGACCTCTACGAGCAGTACTTC
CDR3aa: CATGGGDLYEQYF

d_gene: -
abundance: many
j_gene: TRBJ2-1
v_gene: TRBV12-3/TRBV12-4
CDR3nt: TGTGCCAGCAGTCACCGTATTACCGGACGTGGGAATGAGCAGTTCTTC
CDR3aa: CASSHRITGRGNEQFF

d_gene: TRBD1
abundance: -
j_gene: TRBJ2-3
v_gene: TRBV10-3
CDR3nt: TGTGCCATCAGTGATTTGAACAGGGGGCACGTGACAGATACGCAGTATTTT
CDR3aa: CAISDLNRGHVTDTQYF

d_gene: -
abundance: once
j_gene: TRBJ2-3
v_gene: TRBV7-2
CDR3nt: TGTGCCAGCAGCTCAGGACTAAACACAGATACGCAGTATTTT
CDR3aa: CASSSGLNTDTQYF

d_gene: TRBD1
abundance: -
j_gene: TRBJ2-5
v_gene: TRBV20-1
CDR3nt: TGCAGTGCTAGACCTGGACAGGGGAGGGAGACCCAGTACTTC
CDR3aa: CSARPGQGRETQYF

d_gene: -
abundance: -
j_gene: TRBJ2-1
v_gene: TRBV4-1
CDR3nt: TGCGCCAGCAGCCAAACCCCCCCCCCACTCAATGAGCAGTTCTTC
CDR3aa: CASSQTPPPLNEQFF

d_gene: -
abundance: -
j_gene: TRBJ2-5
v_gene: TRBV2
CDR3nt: TGTGCCAGCAGTGAGGGTCTAGTCCAGTACTTC
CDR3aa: CASSEGLVQYF

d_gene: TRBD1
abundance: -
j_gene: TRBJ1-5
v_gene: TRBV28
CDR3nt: TGTGCCAGCAGTGAACGACAGGGTTTGCAGCCCCAGCATTTT
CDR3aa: CASSERQGLQPQHF

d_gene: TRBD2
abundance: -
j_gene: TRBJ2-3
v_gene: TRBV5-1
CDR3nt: TGCGCCAGCAGCTTGACTAGCGGGAGGCACACAGATACGCAGTATTTT
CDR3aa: CASSLTSGRHTDTQYF

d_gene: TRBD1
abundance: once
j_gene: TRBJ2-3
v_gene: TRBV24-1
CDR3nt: TGTGCCACCAGTGAACCGTTCGGGACAGGTACAGATACGCAGTATTTT
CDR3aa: CATSEPFGTGTDTQYF

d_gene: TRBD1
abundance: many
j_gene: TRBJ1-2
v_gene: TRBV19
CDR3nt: TGTGCCAGTAGTACCTTAGACAGGGTGAACGGCTACACCTTC
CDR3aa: CASSTLDRVNGYTF

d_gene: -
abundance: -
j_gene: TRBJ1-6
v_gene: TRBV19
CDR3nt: TGTGCCAGTAGTTGGGAGGCGGGGGATTCACCCCTCCACTTT
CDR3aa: CASSWEAGDSPLHF

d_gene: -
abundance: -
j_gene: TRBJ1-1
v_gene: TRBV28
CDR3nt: TGTGCCAGCAGTTCTCAGCGTGGCGGGGTCGCTGAAGCTTTCTTT
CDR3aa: CASSSQRGGVAEAFF

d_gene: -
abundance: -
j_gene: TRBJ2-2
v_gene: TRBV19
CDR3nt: TGTGCCAGTACCGGGGGGAACACCGGGGAGCTGTTTTTT
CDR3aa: CASTGGNTGELFF

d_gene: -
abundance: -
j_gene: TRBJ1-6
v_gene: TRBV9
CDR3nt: TGTGCCAGCAGCGTAGAACTAGGACCCCTCCACTTT
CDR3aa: CASSVELGPLHF

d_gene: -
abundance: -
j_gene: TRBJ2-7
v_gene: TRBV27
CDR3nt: TGTGCCAGCAGCTACGACGGACGCTACGAGCAGTACTTC
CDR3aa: CASSYDGRYEQYF

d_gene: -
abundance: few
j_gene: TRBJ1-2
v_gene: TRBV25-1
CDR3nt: TGTGCCAGCAGTGACAGGGCGGATGGCTACACCTTC
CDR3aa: CASSDRADGYTF

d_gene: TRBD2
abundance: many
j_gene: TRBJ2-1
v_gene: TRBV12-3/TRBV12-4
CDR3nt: TGTGCCAGCAGTCCCTCCCTGGCGGCAGCTAGCGGGGAGCAGTTCTTC
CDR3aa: CASSPSLAAASGEQFF

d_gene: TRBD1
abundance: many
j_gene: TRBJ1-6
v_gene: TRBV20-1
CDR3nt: TGCAGTGCTAGAGTATCCGGACAGGCGGGCAATTCACCCCTCCACTTT
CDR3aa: CSARVSGQAGNSPLHF

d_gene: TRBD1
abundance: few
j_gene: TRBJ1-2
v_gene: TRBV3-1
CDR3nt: TGTGCCAGCAGCCTAACTGGACAGGGGGCCTATGGCTACACCTTC
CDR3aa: CASSLTGQGAYGYTF

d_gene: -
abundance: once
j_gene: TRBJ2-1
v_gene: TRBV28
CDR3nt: TGTGTCAGCAGTTTTAGGGGATTCGGGTACAATGAGCAGTTCTTC
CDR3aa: CVSSFRGFGYNEQFF

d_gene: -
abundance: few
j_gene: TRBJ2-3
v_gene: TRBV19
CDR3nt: TGTGCCAGTAGTCTAATCGGCGATACGCAGTATTTT
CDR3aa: CASSLIGDTQYF

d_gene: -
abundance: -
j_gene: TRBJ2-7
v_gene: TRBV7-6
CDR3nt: TGTGCCAGCAGCGAATCGGCTGTGTACGAGCAGTACTTC
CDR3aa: CASSESAVYEQYF

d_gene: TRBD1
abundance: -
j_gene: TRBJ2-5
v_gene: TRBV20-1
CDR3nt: TGCAGTGCCCTACCCTATCTCGCACAGGGGGTTTTCGAGACCCAGTACTTC
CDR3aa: CSALPYLAQGVFETQYF

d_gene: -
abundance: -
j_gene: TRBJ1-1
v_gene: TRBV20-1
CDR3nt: TGCAGTGCTAGCGCGGCCCGGGAAGCTTTCTTT
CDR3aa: CSASAAREAFF

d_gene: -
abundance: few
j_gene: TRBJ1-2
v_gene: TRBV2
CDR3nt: TGTGCCAGCAGTGGCCCGGGGGGTCCCCAGTATGGCTACACCTTC
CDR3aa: CASSGPGGPQYGYTF

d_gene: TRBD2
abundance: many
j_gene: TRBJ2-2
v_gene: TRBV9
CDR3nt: TGTGCCAGCAGCGTAGGCGGGAGCGGGAGGGCGACCGGGGAGCTGTTTTTT
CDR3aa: CASSVGGSGRATGELFF

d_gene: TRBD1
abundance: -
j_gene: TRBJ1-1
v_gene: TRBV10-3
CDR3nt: TGTGCCATCAGGGAAGTGACAGGGGGCGAAACTGAAGCTTTCTTT
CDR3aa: CAIREVTGGETEAFF

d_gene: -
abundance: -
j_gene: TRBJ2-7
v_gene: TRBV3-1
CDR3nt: TGTGCCAGCAGCCGGCGTGACGCCGAGCAGTACTTC
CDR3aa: CASSRRDAEQYF

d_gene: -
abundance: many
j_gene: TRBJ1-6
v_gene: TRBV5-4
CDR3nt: TGTGCCAGCAGCTTGTTCCGACGGGCTTTCGGGGGCGCGACCCTTAATTCACCCCTCCACTTT
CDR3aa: CASSLFRRAFGGATLNSPLHF

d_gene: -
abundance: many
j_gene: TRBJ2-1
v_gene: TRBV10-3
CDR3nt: TGTGCCAGCTCTGTATGGTCCTACAATGAGCAGTTCTTC
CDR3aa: CASSVWSYNEQFF

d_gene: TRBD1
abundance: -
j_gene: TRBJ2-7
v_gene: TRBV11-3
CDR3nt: TGTGCCTGGAGTGTACTAGGGGGCGCCGAGCAGTACTTC
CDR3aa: CAWSVLGGAEQYF

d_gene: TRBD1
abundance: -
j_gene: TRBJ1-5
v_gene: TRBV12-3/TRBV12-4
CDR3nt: TGTGCCAGCAGCCGAGGGACAGGTATTTTGATTGATCAGCCCCAGCATTTT
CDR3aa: CASSRGTGILIDQPQHF

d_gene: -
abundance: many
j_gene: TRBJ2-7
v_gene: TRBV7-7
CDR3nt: TGTGCCAGCAGCCAGCGCGAGGGTTTTAGCGAGCAGTACTTC
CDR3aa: CASSQREGFSEQYF

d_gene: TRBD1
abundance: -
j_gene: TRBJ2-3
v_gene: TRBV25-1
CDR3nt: TGTGCCAGCAGTGTGACAGGGTCTAGCACAGATACGCAGTATTTT
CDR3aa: CASSVTGSSTDTQYF

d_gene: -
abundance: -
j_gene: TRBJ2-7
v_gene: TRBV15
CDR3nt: TGTGCCACCAGCAGGGACAACTACGAGCAGTACTTC
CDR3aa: CATSRDNYEQYF

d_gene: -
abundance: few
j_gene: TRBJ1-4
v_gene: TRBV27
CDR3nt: TGTGCCAGCAGTTTCTACGGTGGTGATGAAAAACTGTTTTTT
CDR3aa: CASSFYGGDEKLFF

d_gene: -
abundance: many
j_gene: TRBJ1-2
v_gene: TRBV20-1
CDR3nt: TGCAGTGCTGGGAAGGGGGGGAGAGGGGCCTATGGCTACACCTTC
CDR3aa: CSAGKGGRGAYGYTF